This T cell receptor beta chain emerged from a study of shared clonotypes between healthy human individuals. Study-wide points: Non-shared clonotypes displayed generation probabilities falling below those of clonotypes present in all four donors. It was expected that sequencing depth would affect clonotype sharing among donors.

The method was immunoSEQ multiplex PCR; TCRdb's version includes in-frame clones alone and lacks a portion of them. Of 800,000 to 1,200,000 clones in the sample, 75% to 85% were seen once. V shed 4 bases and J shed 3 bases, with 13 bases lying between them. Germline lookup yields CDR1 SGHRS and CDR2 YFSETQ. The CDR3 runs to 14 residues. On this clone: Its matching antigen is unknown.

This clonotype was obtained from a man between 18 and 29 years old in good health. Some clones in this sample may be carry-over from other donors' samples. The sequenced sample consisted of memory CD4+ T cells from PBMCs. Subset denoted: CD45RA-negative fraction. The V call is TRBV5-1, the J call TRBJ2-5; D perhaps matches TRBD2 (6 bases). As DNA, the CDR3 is TGCGCCAGCAGCCCTGGACGGGGGAAAGAGACCCAGTACTTC. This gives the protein CASSPGRGKETQYF. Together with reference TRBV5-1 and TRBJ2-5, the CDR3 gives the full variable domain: KAGVTQTPRYLIKTRGQQVTLSCSPISGHRSVSWYQQTPGQGLQFLFEYFSETQRNKGNFPGRFSGRQFSNSRSEMNVSTLELGDSALYLCASSPGRGKETQYFGPGTRLLVL.